One TCR beta chain is described in this entry. The method was immunoSEQ multiplex PCR; TCRdb's version includes in-frame clones alone and lacks a portion of them. The sample records over 130,000 clones, about 85% being singletons. The sample comes from a study of blood T cell repertoires in COVID-19. Study-level information: Collection of acute and convalescent COVID-19 samples took place in the United States, Italy and Spain.

Seattle researchers signed up patients amid active infection and tracked them longitudinally. The length of the CDR3 is 15 residues. V gave up 0 bases and J gave up 9 bases, with 17 bases separating them. Germline V gene sequence: CDR1 SGHDN, CDR2 FVKESK. The sequenced sample was peripheral blood. The sequence was collected from a human donor with COVID-19, enrolled during active disease. The donor label of this sample is uncertain. The chain couples TRBV14 to TRBJ2-5; a weak D match, TRBD2 (6 bases). CDR3: CASSQDYGGSEAQYF. For the CDR3, the DNA is TGTGCCAGCAGCCAAGATTATGGGGGGTCGGAGGCCCAGTACTTC.